A single sample is the source of the 3 T cell receptor beta chains below, sequenced in a study of regulatory T cells in long-lasting Graves disease. Researchers made TCR beta libraries by using iRepertoire HTBI primers and running Arm-PCR on CDR3 regions. TCRdb recomputed calls from the multiplex PCR reads with MiXCR, one row per CDR3 protein. The data contain roughly 400,000 distinct CDR3 sequences, less than 25% of them singletons. Time point indicated: persistent/refractory GD, antithyroid drugs over 5 years with positive TRAb. PBMC RNA was the source of the TCR library. The source material was peripheral blood mononuclear cells (PBMCs), sampled when the disease was refractory, from a patient treated with antithyroid drugs. The receptor source for this set is a female donor with Graves disease.

This clonotype was observed once. It may be a read error: a sequence one base away is much more abundant. The genes are TRBV6-5 and TRBJ2-5; 7 nucleotides match TRBD1. The CDR3 contains 17 residues. Germline loops: CDR1 MNHEY, CDR2 SVGAGI. The CDR3 coding sequence is TGTGCCGGCAGTTACTCTCCCCCGGGACAGAGAAAAGAGACCCAGTACTTC. Translated, it gives CAGSYSPPGQRKETQYF.

This clonotype came up a few times. The chain has TRBV27 and TRBJ1-6, with D hard to call. Germline V CDR1 and CDR2: MNHEY, SMNVEV (reference sequence). The CDR3 contains 13 residues. The germline V and J ends were trimmed by 0 bases and 8 bases, with 5 bases remaining between them. CDR3 in amino acids: CASSLSPYSPLHF. The CDR3 DNA reads TGTGCCAGCAGTTTATCCCCCTATTCACCCCTCCACTTT.

This clonotype was picked up a small number of times. The chain uses TRBV11-2 and TRBJ2-7; D gene uncertain. Germline V gene sequence: CDR1 SGHAT, CDR2 FQNNGV. Between the trimmed V and J ends, which lost 5 bases and 5 bases, there was a span of 10 bases. This CDR3 is built from 12 residues. The CDR3 nucleotides read TGTGCCAGCAGCCATCTTTCGGACGAGCAGTACTTC. It encodes CASSHLSDEQYF.